This record concerns one T cell receptor beta chain sequence. The sample holds a few counts of this clonotype. What antigen it recognizes has not been identified. No much larger clone is present one base from it, and per-base qualities are unavailable. In light of the paper, this sample's treatment or condition label describes: live attenuated yellow fever vaccine strain. At each blood-draw timepoint, two biological replicates of bulk PBMCs were collected. A standard Ficoll-Paque protocol was used to isolate PBMCs from peripheral blood. TriZol was used to extract RNA from bulk PBMCs, CD4 and CD8 fractions, and dextramer-positive and dextramer-negative fractions. Instrument used: Illumina NovaSeq 6000. TCR cDNA was synthesized by 5'RACE template switching, which introduced a universal primer site and unique molecular identifiers. Priming of cDNA synthesis was performed from both the TCR alpha and TCR beta constant segments. Two PCR steps were used to amplify libraries, with sample barcodes and sequencing adapters being added in the second step. Sequencing of the libraries was done on either Illumina HiSeq 2500 (2x100 bp) or NovaSeq (2x150 bp). The published analysis was carried out like this. MIGEC was used to demultiplex reads and collapse the reads into UMI consensus sequences, and MiXCR was used for V(D)J alignment. Vaccine-responding clonotypes were identified with edgeR using replicate PBMC samples, with FDR below 0.01 and a log2 fold change above 5 up to day 15 being required. Each bulk clonotype was labeled CD4 or CD8 based on which sequenced repertoire, CD4 or CD8, contained the clonotype at higher abundance. The public reads were quality trimmed at Q25 with fastp and then assembled into clones with MiXCR by TCRdb, keeping productive beta chains. Under each unique CDR3 protein, matching rows form one entry showing the most common genes and DNA. The V and J calls here are based on TCRdb, not the publication. The sample table lists about 320,000 distinct CDR3 sequences, around 4.5% of them with a count of one. Clones ranked in the top ten supply approximately 19% of the sample.

This entry is derived from a study of T cells after yellow fever vaccination (dated by TCRdb to between 2019 and 2020). With regard to the full study: The SMART-Seq v4 Ultra Low Input RNA kit was used to prepare libraries from fractions with low cell numbers. To follow T-cell clones before and after primary and booster YFV17D yellow fever vaccination, bulk TCR alpha and beta repertoires were sequenced over time. Two healthy male donors, one aged 18 to 29 and one aged 30 to 40 years, made up the cohort. Blood samples were taken at several timepoints before and after primary and secondary immunization, and bulk PBMC replicates and cell subsets were isolated. Findings and caveats that apply to the study as a whole: A small fraction of clonotypes showed up in both the CD4 and CD8 compartments, probably as a result of convergent recombination. Most clones expanded after primary vaccination were re-detected after the booster (96% of CD4 and around 86% of CD8), suggesting broad memory maintenance. Because abundant contaminating clonotypes from the bulk population could be contained in FACS-sorted repertoires, computational filtering was required. Because only a couple of donors were included in the study, the extent to which the findings can be generalized is limited. The secondary T-cell response was found to be weaker but faster than the primary response, with a peak reached on day 5 rather than on day 15.

There are 15 amino acids in the CDR3, from cysteine to phenylalanine inclusive. The entry retains the CDR3 DNA only, 45 bases that are in frame from base 1. V is trimmed back by 2 bases and J by 8 bases, and the junction contains 9 bases that no gene match accounts for. In the germline V gene (reference sequence), CDR1 corresponds to MNHNY and CDR2 to SVGAGI. The specimen comprised PBMCs, sampled 15 days after the yellow fever booster vaccination. Here the chain combines TRBV6-6 and TRBJ2-1; 7 nucleotides in the junction match TRBD1. The TCR was taken from a man aged 18-30 years who received the YFV17D yellow fever vaccine. The encoded CDR3 is CASSYPGRGLDEQFF. The bases are TGTGCCAGCAGTTACCCCGGCAGGGGGTTGGATGAGCAGTTCTTC.